This T cell receptor (beta chain) was sequenced in a study of identical twins. TCRdb re-analysed the 5' RACE reads in MiXCR, keeping a single row per CDR3 protein. The data contain 500,000 to 600,000 distinct CDR3 sequences, under 25% of them singletons. The germline V gene encodes CDR1 SEHNR and CDR2 FQNEAQ (reference sequence). This CDR3 has 13 amino acids. V lost 1 base and J lost 4, with 7 bases in between. This sample also belongs to another study, concerning T cells expressing NK-cell markers. As reported in that work: For several donors, the dominant NKG2C+ clonotypes made up roughly 1.0-8% of their CD8+ T cells.

The TCR originated in a woman between 18 and 29 years old in good health. The sample was CD4+ T cells sorted from blood. The V and J genes are TRBV7-9 and TRBJ1-2; D call uncertain. The CDR3 nucleotides read TGTGCCAGCAGCTTAGGAATGGGCTATGGCTACACCTTC. Protein: CASSLGMGYGYTF.